These T cell receptor beta chains were read from a single sample in a study of blood T cell repertoires in COVID-19. The data were produced by immunoSEQ multiplex PCR, yet TCRdb's version contains in-frame clones alone and is incomplete. The data contain roughly 670,000 clones, around 89% of them seen just once; the ten biggest clones take up about 0.24%. Specimen: peripheral blood. The receptors were gathered from a woman aged 18-29 years with acute or convalescent COVID-19. The CDR3 runs from the conserved cysteine through the conserved F or W. D genes are given only for firm matches. Where a row states a size, it is once, few, many or the class of an expanded clone; other rows omit it.

>.|TRBJ1-6|TRBV4-3|.
TGCGCCAGCAGCCAAGATTTGAGGGTCTATAATTCACCCCTCCACTTT
CASSQDLRVYNSPLHF
>few|TRBJ1-1|TRBV29-1|.
TGCAGCGTTGATGCAGGAGGGAACACTGAAGCTTTCTTT
CSVDAGGNTEAFF
>.|TRBJ2-7|TRBV11-1|.
TGTGCCAGCAGCCGTGAGGGGGACTACGAGCAGTACTTC
CASSREGDYEQYF
>.|TRBJ1-3|TRBV15|.
TGTGCCACCAGCAGAGAGTCTTACAGAAGTGGAAACACCATATATTTT
CATSRESYRSGNTIYF
>.|TRBJ1-1|TRBV27|.
TGTGCCAGCAGTTTATCAAGGGGTACGGGCACTGAAGCTTTCTTT
CASSLSRGTGTEAFF
>once|TRBJ1-6|TRBV5-1|.
TGCGCCAGCAGCTTGGTAACGGTCGATAATTCACCCCTCCACTTT
CASSLVTVDNSPLHF
>.|TRBJ1-5|TRBV7-2|.
TGTGCCAGCAGCCTCCGGGGAGGGGATCAGCCCCAGCATTTT
CASSLRGGDQPQHF
>.|TRBJ2-7|TRBV11-2|.
TGTGCCAGCAGCTTAGACCACGGCGAGGCTAGCGCTTCCTACGAGCAGTACTTC
CASSLDHGEASASYEQYF
>.|TRBJ2-7|TRBV24-1|TRBD1
TGTGCCACCAGTGATTTCTCAGGGACAGGGGAGGTCGAGCAGTACTTC
CATSDFSGTGEVEQYF
>.|TRBJ2-1|TRBV5-8|.
TGTGCCAGCAGCTTTTCCGGGACATACTCCTACAATGAGCAGTTCTTC
CASSFSGTYSYNEQFF
>.|TRBJ1-1|TRBV7-8|.
TGTGCCAGCAGCAACAACCAGGGGTTGAACACTGAAGCTTTCTTT
CASSNNQGLNTEAFF
>.|TRBJ1-1|TRBV11-2|.
TGTGCCAGCAGCTTCGGGGAGGGGACTGAAGCTTTCTTT
CASSFGEGTEAFF
>.|TRBJ2-1|TRBV6-2/TRBV6-3|.
TGTGCCAGCAGGTACGCCTCGGACAATGAGCAGTTCTTC
CASRYASDNEQFF
>.|TRBJ2-1|TRBV27|TRBD2
TGTGCCAGCAGCCCCCCCCTAGGTCGCGGGGGGCACAATGAGCAGTTCTTC
CASSPPLGRGGHNEQFF
>.|TRBJ2-1|TRBV7-2|TRBD2
TGTGCCAGCAGCCTAGCGGCCGGGGGGGAGCAGTTCTTC
CASSLAAGGEQFF
>.|TRBJ2-2|TRBV7-2|.
TGTGCCAGCAGCCTAGGAGGCCTTCACGAACGGGACACCGGGGAGCTGTTTTTT
CASSLGGLHERDTGELFF
>.|TRBJ1-5|TRBV15|.
TGTGCCACCAGCACGAGACCGGGTAGCATCTCGGCAAATCAGCCCCAGCATTTT
CATSTRPGSISANQPQHF
>.|TRBJ1-5|TRBV6-1|TRBD1
TGTGCCAGCAGTGAAAGGAAGAGACAGGGTCTCAATCAGCCCCAGCATTTT
CASSERKRQGLNQPQHF
>few|TRBJ1-1|TRBV11-1|.
TGTGCCAGCAGCCCACCGGGCGGGTATACTGAAGCTTTCTTT
CASSPPGGYTEAFF
>.|TRBJ1-2|TRBV18|.
TGTGCCAGCTCACCGCTGGCGGACTATGGCTACACCTTC
CASSPLADYGYTF
>.|TRBJ1-1|TRBV6-1|.
TGTGCCAGCAGTGACAGGGGGAACACTGAAGCTTTCTTT
CASSDRGNTEAFF
>.|TRBJ1-1|TRBV6-4|.
TGTGCCAGCAGTGCTGCGGGGAACACTGAAGCTTTCTTT
CASSAAGNTEAFF
>.|TRBJ1-2|TRBV9|TRBD1
TGTGCCAGCAGCGCCAATTCCGGGACAGGGTCTGTTGGCTACACCTTC
CASSANSGTGSVGYTF